The 15 T cell receptor beta chains given below trace back to one sample, sequenced in a study of Ad26.COV2.S vaccination and SARS-CoV-2 variants (dated by TCRdb to the early 2020s). Library creation used the immunoSEQ multiplex PCR assay. Sourced from immuneACCESS, this table was stored by TCRdb with only in-frame sequences that have V and J called. A share of the clones is absent; for the studies checked, an unresolved V gene accounts for under half, and the remainder has no known explanation. The sample data list hundreds of thousands of clones, and 70% to 90% of these were observed just once. The top ten hold roughly 10% of the sample. The sample's treatment or condition label, decoded: approximately 18 received Ad26.COV2.S at low or high dose, single or two shots; about five received placebo; per-sample allocation not given. Repertoires of vaccine and placebo recipients were sequenced from samples taken on day 63 after the first injection.

Sequenced here: peripheral blood, sampled in a trial of Ad26.COV2.S vaccine versus placebo. The receptors were sampled from a person aged 18-60 years who received the Ad26.COV2.S COVID-19 vaccine or a placebo.

This clone was observed a few times. The chain combines TRBV11-2 with TRBJ2-7; D not resolved. The CDR3 covers 11 residues. Germline values: CDR1 SGHAT, CDR2 FQNNGV. Trimming stripped 2 bases from V and 2 bases from J, with 1 base between. CDR3 loop: CASSLTYEQYF. CDR3 coding DNA: TGTGCCAGCAGCTTAACCTACGAGCAGTACTTC.

The chain recombines TRBV3-1 (or the pseudogene TRBV3-2) with TRBJ2-5, with D unresolved. The V gene's germline CDR1 is LGHDT and CDR2 YNNKEL (reference sequence). This CDR3 is 15 amino acids long. The germline V and J ends were trimmed by 1 base and 5 bases, with 14 bases remaining between them. CDR3 nucleotide sequence: TGTGCCAGCAGCCAAGGCTCGGTAGGCCGGGAGACCCAGTACTTC. Translated, it gives CASSQGSVGRETQYF.

The gene calls are TRBV7-3 and TRBJ2-1, with TRBD2 matching 11 bases. This CDR3 comprises 16 residues. The trim removed 3 bases at V and 4 bases at J, leaving 5 bases unmatched. The germline CDR1 and CDR2 sequences are SGHTA and FQGTGA. In DNA form, the CDR3 reads TGTGCCAGCAGCTTCTCCGGGACTAGCGGTTACAATGAGCAGTTCTTC. Its translation: CASSFSGTSGYNEQFF.

The chain employs TRBV6-5 and TRBJ1-1, with D possibly matching TRBD1 (6 bases). Germline V CDR1 and CDR2: MNHEY, SVGAGI. V lost 10 bases to trimming and J lost 1 base, with 13 bases between them. The CDR3 has 13 residues. CDR3 sequence reads: CATPGHPNTEAFF. The CDR3 region has the DNA TGTGCCACCCCGGGACACCCGAACACTGAAGCTTTCTTT.

The sample holds a few counts of this clone. The chain carries TRBV4-1 and TRBJ2-7, with 8 bases matching TRBD2. The CDR3 sequence is 15 residues long. V was clipped by 0 bases and J by 4 bases; unmatched bases: 5. Germline loops: CDR1 MGHRA, CDR2 YSYEKL. CDR3 nucleotide sequence: TGCGCCAGCAGCCAAGAAATAGCGGGGATGTACGAGCAGTACTTC. Encoded protein: CASSQEIAGMYEQYF.

The chain employs TRBV2 and TRBJ1-1; D gene ambiguous. CDR1 and CDR2 (germline): SNHLY, FYNNEI. There are 13 residues in the CDR3. The V end lost 0 bases, the J end lost 5 bases, and 7 bases lay between the germline ends. The CDR3 coding sequence is TGTGCCAGCAGTGAAGCGCTGGGGACTGAAGCTTTCTTT. As protein: CASSEALGTEAFF.

This sequence joins TRBV7-2 and TRBJ1-2; no clear D. Germline-derived CDR1 and CDR2 are SGHTA and FQGNSA. This CDR3 is 13 amino acids long. V dropped 1 base and J dropped 2 bases, with 5 bases sitting between them. CDR3 residues: CASSLGVNYGYTF. The DNA of the CDR3 is TGTGCCAGCAGCTTAGGTGTAAACTATGGCTACACCTTC.

The CDR3 loop reads CASSYVPRQTGELFF. CDR3 sequence (DNA): TGTGCCAGCAGTTACGTTCCCAGGCAGACCGGGGAGCTGTTTTTT. The chain joins TRBV6-2 or TRBV6-3 to TRBJ2-2; the D is unclear. Trimming stripped 2 bases from V and 5 bases from J, with 12 bases between. The V gene's germline CDR1 is MNHEY and CDR2 SVGEGT. The CDR3 is 15 residues long.

The genes are TRBV9 and TRBJ2-7; 8 nucleotides agree with TRBD2. V lost 0 bases and J lost 5; bases outside the gene matches: 7. CDR1 and CDR2 (germline): SGDLS, YYNGEE. CDR3 size: 15 residues. The CDR3 is CASSVGGGRSHEQYF. The CDR3 nucleotides are TGTGCCAGCAGCGTAGGAGGCGGGAGGTCCCACGAGCAGTACTTC. Combining the CDR3 with reference TRBV9 and TRBJ2-7 gives the whole variable domain DSGVTQTPKHLITATGQRVTLRCSPRSGDLSVYWYQQSLDQGLQFLIQYYNGEERAKGNILERFSAQQFPDLHSELNLSSLELGDSALYFCASSVGGGRSHEQYFGPGTRLTVT.

This chain uses TRBV27 with TRBJ1-2, with D possibly being TRBD1 (5 bases). Germline assignment: CDR1 MNHEY and CDR2 SMNVEV (reference sequence). Trimming left V 11 bases short and J 8 bases short, with 24 bases between. This CDR3 has 14 residues. The CDR3 sequence: CASRPGIPSRGYTF. The CDR3 nucleotides are TGTGCCTCCCGACCAGGGATACCTTCGCGCGGCTACACCTTC.

The chain carries TRBV19 and TRBJ2-3; D is undetermined. The germline V gene encodes CDR1 LNHDA and CDR2 SQIVND (reference sequence). The CDR3 extends over 13 amino acids. Trimming removed 7 bases at V and 2 bases at J, with 10 bases between. CDR3 sequence: CASTPGYTDTQYF. CDR3 DNA sequence: TGTGCCAGTACCCCCGGGTACACAGATACGCAGTATTTT.

The chain recombines TRBV27 with TRBJ2-5; 8 nucleotides align to TRBD1. Germline values: CDR1 MNHEY, CDR2 SMNVEV (reference sequence). The J segment lost 5 bases and the V segment lost 6 bases, leaving 5 bases of the junction unmatched. This CDR3 comprises 13 residues. The CDR3: CASRGQGGETQYF. CDR3 nucleotide sequence: TGTGCCAGCAGAGGACAGGGCGGGGAGACCCAGTACTTC.

The chain employs TRBV6-1 and TRBJ1-5, with D perhaps TRBD1 (5 bases). Per the germline V gene, CDR1 is MNHNS and CDR2 is SASEGT. The CDR3 sequence is 16 residues long. Between the trimmed V and J ends, which lost 2 bases and 0 bases, there was a span of 11 bases. The CDR3 DNA sequence: TGTGCCAGCAGTGAAAGGGACCGTTATAGCAATCAGCCCCAGCATTTT. This translates into CASSERDRYSNQPQHF.

V gene TRBV19 combines with J gene TRBJ1-1, with D possibly TRBD1 on 5 matching bases. The V end lost 2 bases, the J end lost 1 base, and 8 bases lay between the germline ends. Germline V gene sequence: CDR1 LNHDA, CDR2 SQIVND (reference sequence). The CDR3 runs 14 residues. This chain's CDR3 is CASSISGANTEAFF. CDR3 in DNA: TGTGCCAGTAGTATAAGCGGGGCGAACACTGAAGCTTTCTTT.

The chain links TRBV4-2 to TRBJ2-5; D ambiguous. This CDR3 comprises 14 residues. Germline V gives CDR1 LGHNA, CDR2 YNFKEQ. V was clipped by 0 bases and J by 4 bases, with 9 bases between them. CDR3 nucleotides: TGTGCCAGCAGCCAAGATTACTCACTAGAGACCCAGTACTTC. This encodes CASSQDYSLETQYF.